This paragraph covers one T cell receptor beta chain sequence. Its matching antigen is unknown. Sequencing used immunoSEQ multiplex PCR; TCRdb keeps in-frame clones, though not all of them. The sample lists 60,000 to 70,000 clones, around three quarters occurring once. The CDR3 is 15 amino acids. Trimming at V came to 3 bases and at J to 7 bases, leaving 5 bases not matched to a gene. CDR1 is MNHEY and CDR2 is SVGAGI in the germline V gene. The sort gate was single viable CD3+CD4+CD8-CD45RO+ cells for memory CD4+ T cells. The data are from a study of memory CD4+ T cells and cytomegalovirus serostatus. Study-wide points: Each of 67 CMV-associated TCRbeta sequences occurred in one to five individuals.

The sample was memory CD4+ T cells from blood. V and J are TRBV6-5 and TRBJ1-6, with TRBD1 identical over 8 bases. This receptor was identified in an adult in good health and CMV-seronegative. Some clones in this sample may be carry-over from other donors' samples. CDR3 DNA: TGTGCCAGCAGTTATACGACAGGGGACAATTCACCCCTCCACTTT. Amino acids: CASSYTTGDNSPLHF.